These 18 T cell receptor beta chains came from one sample sequenced in a study of T-cell memory formation after mild COVID-19. In TCRdb, the 5' RACE reads were re-called with MiXCR into one record per CDR3 protein. The table has around 320,000 distinct CDR3 sequences, less than 20% seen once. Sequencing was done on a sample of PBMCs or a T cell subset sorted from them (not recorded which). These receptors were taken from a man aged 18 to 30 who had mild COVID-19 (a few samples of this study predate the infection). Cell type and time point are not known.

A few counts support this clonotype. V usage is TRBV20-1 and J usage is TRBJ1-6; D unresolved. Per the germline V gene, CDR1 is DFQATT and CDR2 is SNEGSKA (reference sequence). The CDR3 length is 14 residues. Trimming removed 2 bases from V and 10 bases from J, with 15 bases in between. CDR3 sequence (DNA): TGCAGTGCTAGACCCCAGGCGAGTTTGTCACCCCTCCACTTT. This sequence encodes CSARPQASLSPLHF.

The rearrangement joins TRBV7-9 to TRBJ2-7; 7 nucleotides match TRBD2. V was clipped by 5 bases and J by 3 bases; unmatched bases: 7. The CDR3 loop spans 14 amino acids. The germline CDR1 and CDR2 sequences are SEHNR and FQNEAQ (reference sequence). The chain's CDR3 is CASSPRTRGYEQYF. The DNA for the CDR3 is TGTGCCAGCAGCCCGAGGACTAGAGGCTACGAGCAGTACTTC.

The chain has TRBV27 and TRBJ1-5; a weak D match, TRBD1 (5 bases). Germline V lookup: CDR1 MNHEY, CDR2 SMNVEV (reference sequence). This CDR3 has 15 amino acids. Trimming left V 5 bases short and J 1 base short, with 12 bases between. CDR3: CASSPWTKSNQPQHF. The DNA for the CDR3 is TGTGCCAGCAGTCCCTGGACAAAAAGCAATCAGCCCCAGCATTTT.

This clonotype appeared a few times. V gene TRBV7-3 combines with J gene TRBJ2-5; D is possibly TRBD2 (6 bases). Germline V gives CDR1 SGHTA, CDR2 FQGTGA. This CDR3 comprises 15 residues. V was pared by 4 bases and J by 5 bases, with 17 bases between. The CDR3 is CASSSAGLFGETQYF. The CDR3 coding sequence is TGTGCCAGCAGCTCCGCCGGACTATTTGGGGAGACCCAGTACTTC.

This clonotype was seen a few times. The CDR3 region is CSASPVNTEAFF. In DNA, the CDR3 is TGCAGTGCTAGCCCCGTGAACACTGAAGCTTTCTTT. V gene TRBV20-1 combines with J gene TRBJ1-1, with D unresolved. The V gene's germline CDR1 is DFQATT and CDR2 SNEGSKA (reference sequence). The germline V and J ends were trimmed by 3 bases and 0 bases, with 5 bases remaining between them. CDR3 length: 12 residues.

This clonotype was counted many times. CDR3 sequence: CASSFRTGVDNEQFF. In DNA, the CDR3 is TGCGCCAGCAGCTTCAGGACAGGGGTTGACAATGAGCAGTTCTTC. The rearrangement uses TRBV5-1 and TRBJ2-1; 9 nucleotides match TRBD1. The CDR3 totals 15 residues. CDR1 and CDR2 (germline): SGHRS, YFSETQ. V shed 2 bases, J shed 5 bases, and the junction held 5 bases outside the gene matches.

J is TRBJ1-1 and V is TRBV7-2; D remains unclear. The CDR3 is 14 residues long. Germline loops: CDR1 SGHTA, CDR2 FQGNSA. Trimming shortened V by 4 bases and J by 0 bases, and 9 bases separated the two germline ends. In DNA, the CDR3 is TGTGCCAGCAGCTCCTCAGCCCTGAACACTGAAGCTTTCTTT. As protein: CASSSSALNTEAFF.

This clonotype has a handful of counts. The chain couples TRBV3-1 to TRBJ2-7; the D gene is possibly TRBD2 (6 bases). The CDR3 loop spans 18 amino acids. Germline assignment: CDR1 LGHDT and CDR2 YNNKEL (reference sequence). V lost 4 bases and J lost 4, with 26 bases in between. The CDR3 DNA reads TGTGCCAGCAGCCCGCATGCACTAGCCTGTTTGCGAGAGTACGAGCAGTACGTC. The encoded protein is CASSPHALACLREYEQYV.

This clonotype was detected a few times. J is TRBJ2-3 and V is TRBV5-6, with 13 bases lining up with TRBD2. This CDR3 comprises 17 residues. Germline V CDR1 and CDR2: SGHDT, YYEEEE. V shed 0 bases and J 2 bases; nucleotides not matched to a gene: 3. The CDR3: CASSLGLAGGNTDTQYF. The CDR3 nucleotides read TGTGCCAGCAGCTTGGGACTAGCGGGGGGCAACACAGATACGCAGTATTTT.

This chain connects TRBV12-3 or TRBV12-4 to TRBJ1-2; 7 nucleotides line up with TRBD1. The CDR3 sequence is 15 residues long. Unmatched junction bases numbered 10, after V lost 9 bases and J lost 0 bases. The CDR3 loop is CARIGAGTANYGYTF. The CDR3 coding sequence is TGTGCCAGGATCGGAGCCGGGACAGCTAACTATGGCTACACCTTC.

This chain connects TRBV20-1 to TRBJ1-5; D unclear. Per germline, CDR1 DFQATT and CDR2 SNEGSKA (reference sequence). The CDR3 length is 14 residues. Trimming took off 3 bases at V and 9 bases at J, with 18 bases between the two ends. The CDR3 DNA follows: TGCAGTGCTAGTGGGTCTACCGAGGAACCGCCCCAGCATTTT. Protein sequence: CSASGSTEEPPQHF.

The chain links TRBV6-2 or TRBV6-3 to TRBJ2-7; perhaps D is TRBD1 or TRBD2 (5 bases each). The ends were cut back, 6 bases at V and 3 bases at J, with 33 bases in the middle. The CDR3 consists of 20 residues. The germline V gene encodes CDR1 MNHEY and CDR2 SVGEGT. Here the CDR3 reads CASSDGRPLGARGYDYEQYF. CDR3 bases: TGTGCCAGCAGCGATGGCAGGCCTCTCGGGGCTCGGGGATATGACTACGAGCAGTACTTC.

V is TRBV7-9 and J is TRBJ2-5; D is tentatively TRBD1 or TRBD2 (5 bases each). The CDR3 has 15 residues. With 4 bases removed from V and 2 bases from J, the gap between germline ends came to 14 bases. Per germline, CDR1 SEHNR and CDR2 FQNEAQ (reference sequence). The CDR3 DNA reads as TGTGCCAGCAGCTCCCCTCTGGGGGAGCAAGAGACCCAGTACTTC. Amino acid sequence: CASSSPLGEQETQYF.

The rearrangement uses TRBV5-1 and TRBJ1-4, with 8 positions matching TRBD1. V shed 3 bases, J shed 8 bases, and the junction held 6 bases outside the gene matches. Germline CDR1 and CDR2: SGHRS and YFSETQ. CDR3 length: 14 amino acids. CDR3 region: CASSSQGAEEKLFF. In DNA, the CDR3 is TGCGCCAGCAGCTCCCAGGGGGCGGAGGAAAAACTGTTTTTT.

This sequence joins TRBV4-2 and TRBJ1-2, with 9 bases that match TRBD1. This CDR3 has 16 residues. Unmatched junction bases numbered 9, after V lost 3 bases and J lost 4 bases. CDR1 LGHNA and CDR2 YNFKEQ come from the germline V gene. The CDR3 reads CASSQGLGQGSYGYTF. DNA of the CDR3: TGTGCCAGCAGCCAGGGACTTGGACAGGGGAGCTATGGCTACACCTTC.

This clonotype was recorded many times. This sequence joins TRBV14 and TRBJ2-7; 10 bases agree with TRBD2. This CDR3 has 15 amino acids. The trim removed 5 bases at V and 6 bases at J, leaving 10 bases unmatched. The germline gives CDR1 SGHDN, CDR2 FVKESK. Here the CDR3 reads CASSGPASGGAEQYF. Written as DNA, the CDR3 is TGTGCCAGCAGCGGTCCCGCAAGCGGGGGGGCCGAGCAGTACTTC.

V and J are TRBV5-1 and TRBJ2-3; D unresolved. The V end was cut by 0 bases, the J end by 0 bases, with 5 bases between. Germline loops: CDR1 SGHRS, CDR2 YFSETQ. This CDR3 spans 14 amino acids. Written as DNA, the CDR3 is TGCGCCAGCAGCTTGGGCTATAGCACAGATACGCAGTATTTT. Translation gives CASSLGYSTDTQYF.

This clonotype was counted a few times. The genes are TRBV20-1 and TRBJ1-1; no clear D gene. The CDR3 is 14 residues long. Deletions cut 3 bases from V and 0 bases from J, with 11 bases between. Looked up from germline, CDR1 is DFQATT and CDR2 is SNEGSKA (reference sequence). CDR3 DNA sequence: TGCAGTGCTAGGGCCAGAAACATGAACACTGAAGCTTTCTTT. Protein: CSARARNMNTEAFF.